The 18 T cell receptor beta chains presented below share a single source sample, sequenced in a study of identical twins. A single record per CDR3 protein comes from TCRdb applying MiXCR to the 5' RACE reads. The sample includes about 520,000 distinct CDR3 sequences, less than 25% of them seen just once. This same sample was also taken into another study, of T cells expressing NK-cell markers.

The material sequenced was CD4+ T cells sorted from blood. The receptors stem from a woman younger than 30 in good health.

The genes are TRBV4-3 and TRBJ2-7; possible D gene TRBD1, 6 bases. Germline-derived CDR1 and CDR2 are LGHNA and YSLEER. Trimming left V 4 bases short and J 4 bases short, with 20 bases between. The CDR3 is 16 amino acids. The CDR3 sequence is CASSPFQRGWVYEQYF. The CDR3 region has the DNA TGCGCCAGCAGCCCCTTTCAGAGGGGGTGGGTGTACGAGCAGTACTTC.

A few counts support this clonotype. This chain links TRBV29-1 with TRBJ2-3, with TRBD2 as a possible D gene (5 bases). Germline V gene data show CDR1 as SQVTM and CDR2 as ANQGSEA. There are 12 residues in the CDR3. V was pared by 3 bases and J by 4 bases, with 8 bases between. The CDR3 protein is CSVDTRPDTQYF. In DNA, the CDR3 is TGCAGCGTTGATACTAGACCAGATACGCAGTATTTT.

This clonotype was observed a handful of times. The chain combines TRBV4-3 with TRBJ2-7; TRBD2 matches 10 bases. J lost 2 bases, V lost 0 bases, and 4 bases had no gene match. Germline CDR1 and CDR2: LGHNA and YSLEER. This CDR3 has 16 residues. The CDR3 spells CASSQDSSGGTYEQYF. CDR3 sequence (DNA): TGCGCCAGCAGCCAAGATAGTAGCGGGGGGACCTACGAGCAGTACTTC.

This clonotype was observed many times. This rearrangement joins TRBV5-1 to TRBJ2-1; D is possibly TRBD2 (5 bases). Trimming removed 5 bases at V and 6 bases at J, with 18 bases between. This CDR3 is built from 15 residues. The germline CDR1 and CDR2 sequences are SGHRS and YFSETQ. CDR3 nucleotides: TGCGCCAGCAGACCCATTGGGAGTCCCTTCAATGAGCAGTTCTTC. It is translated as CASRPIGSPFNEQFF.

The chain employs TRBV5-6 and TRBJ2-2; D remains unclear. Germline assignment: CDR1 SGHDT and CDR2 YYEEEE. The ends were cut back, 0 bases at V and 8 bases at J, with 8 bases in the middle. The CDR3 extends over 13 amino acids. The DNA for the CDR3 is TGTGCCAGCAGCTTGGGTCCCAAGGGGGAGCTGTTTTTT. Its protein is CASSLGPKGELFF.

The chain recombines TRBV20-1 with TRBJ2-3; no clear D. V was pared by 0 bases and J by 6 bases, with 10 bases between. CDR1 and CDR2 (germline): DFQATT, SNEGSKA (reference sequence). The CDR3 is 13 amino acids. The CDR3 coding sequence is TGCAGTGCTAGAGATCCCCGGGTGGATACGCAGTATTTT. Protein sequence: CSARDPRVDTQYF.

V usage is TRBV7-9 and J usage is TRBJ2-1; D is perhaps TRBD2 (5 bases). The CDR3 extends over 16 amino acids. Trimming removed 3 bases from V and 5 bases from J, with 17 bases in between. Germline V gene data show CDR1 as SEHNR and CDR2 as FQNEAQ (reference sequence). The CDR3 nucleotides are TGTGCCAGCAGCTTTTTTTCGGGGATCCGGGACAATGAGCAGTTCTTC. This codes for CASSFFSGIRDNEQFF.

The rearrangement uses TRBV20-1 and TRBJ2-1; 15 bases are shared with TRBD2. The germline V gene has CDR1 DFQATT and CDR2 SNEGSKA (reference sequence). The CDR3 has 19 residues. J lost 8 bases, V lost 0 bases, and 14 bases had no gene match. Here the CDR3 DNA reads TGCAGTGCTAGAGATCGGAAGAATGGACTAGCGGGAGGGTTTTATGAGCAGTTCTTC. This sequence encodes CSARDRKNGLAGGFYEQFF.

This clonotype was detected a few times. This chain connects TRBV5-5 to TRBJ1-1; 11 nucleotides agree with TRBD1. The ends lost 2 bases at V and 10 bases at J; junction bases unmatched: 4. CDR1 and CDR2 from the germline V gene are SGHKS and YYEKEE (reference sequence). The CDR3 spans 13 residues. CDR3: CASSFGTGGRAFF. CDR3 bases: TGTGCCAGCAGCTTCGGGACAGGGGGAAGAGCTTTCTTT.

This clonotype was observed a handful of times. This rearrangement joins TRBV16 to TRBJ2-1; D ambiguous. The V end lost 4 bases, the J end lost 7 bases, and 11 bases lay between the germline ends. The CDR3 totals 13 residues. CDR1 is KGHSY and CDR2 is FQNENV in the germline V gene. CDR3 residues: CASSRTAWNEQFF. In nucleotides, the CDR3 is TGTGCCAGCAGCCGAACAGCGTGGAATGAGCAGTTCTTC.

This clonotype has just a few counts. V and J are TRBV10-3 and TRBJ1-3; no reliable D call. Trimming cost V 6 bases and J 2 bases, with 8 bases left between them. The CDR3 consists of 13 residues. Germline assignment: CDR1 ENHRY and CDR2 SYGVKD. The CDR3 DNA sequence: TGTGCCATCAGGCGGACGGCTGGAAACACCATATATTTT. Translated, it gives CAIRRTAGNTIYF.

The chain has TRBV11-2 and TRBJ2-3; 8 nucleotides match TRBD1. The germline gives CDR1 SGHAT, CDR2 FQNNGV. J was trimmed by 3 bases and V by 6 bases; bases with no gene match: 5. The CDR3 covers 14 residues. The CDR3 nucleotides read TGTGCCAGCAGAAAGACAGGGGCGACAGATACGCAGTATTTT. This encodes CASRKTGATDTQYF. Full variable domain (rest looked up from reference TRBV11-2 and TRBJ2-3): EAGVAQSPRYKIIEKRQSVAFWCNPISGHATLYWYQQILGQGPKLLIQFQNNGVVDDSQLPKDRFSAERLKGVDSTLKIQPAKLEDSAVYLCASRKTGATDTQYFGPGTRLTVL.

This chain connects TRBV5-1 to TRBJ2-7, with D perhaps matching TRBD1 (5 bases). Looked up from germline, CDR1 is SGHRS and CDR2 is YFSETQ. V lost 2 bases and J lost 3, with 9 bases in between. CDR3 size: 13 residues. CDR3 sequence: CASSLRGGYEQYF. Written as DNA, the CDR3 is TGCGCCAGCAGCTTAAGGGGCGGCTACGAGCAGTACTTC.

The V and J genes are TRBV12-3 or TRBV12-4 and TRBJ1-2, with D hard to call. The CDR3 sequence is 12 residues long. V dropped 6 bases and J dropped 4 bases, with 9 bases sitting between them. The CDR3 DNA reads TGTGCCAGCAGGTCGTTGACCTATGGCTACACCTTC. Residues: CASRSLTYGYTF.

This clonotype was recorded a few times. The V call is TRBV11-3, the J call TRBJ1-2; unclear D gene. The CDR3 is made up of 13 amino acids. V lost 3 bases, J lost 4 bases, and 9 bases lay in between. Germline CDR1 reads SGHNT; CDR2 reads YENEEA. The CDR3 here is CASSLNGVYGYTF. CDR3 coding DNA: TGTGCCAGCAGCTTGAACGGGGTCTATGGCTACACCTTC.

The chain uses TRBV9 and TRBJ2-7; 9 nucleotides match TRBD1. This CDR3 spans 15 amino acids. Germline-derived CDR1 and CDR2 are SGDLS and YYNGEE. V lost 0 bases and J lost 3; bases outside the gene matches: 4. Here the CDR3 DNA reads TGTGCCAGCAGCGTAGCTGTGACAGGGGGCTACGAGCAGTACTTC. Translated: CASSVAVTGGYEQYF.

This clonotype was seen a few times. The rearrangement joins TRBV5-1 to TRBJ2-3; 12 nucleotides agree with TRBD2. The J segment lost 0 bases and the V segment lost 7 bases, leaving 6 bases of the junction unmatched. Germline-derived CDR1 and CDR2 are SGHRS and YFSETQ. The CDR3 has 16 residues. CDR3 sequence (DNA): TGCGCCAGCCGCCGCGGGACTAGCGGGAGCACAGATACGCAGTATTTT. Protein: CASRRGTSGSTDTQYF.

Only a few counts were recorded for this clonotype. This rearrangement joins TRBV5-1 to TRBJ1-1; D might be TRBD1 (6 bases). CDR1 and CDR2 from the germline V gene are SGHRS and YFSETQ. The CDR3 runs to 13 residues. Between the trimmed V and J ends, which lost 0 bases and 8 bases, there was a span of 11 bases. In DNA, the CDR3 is TGCGCCAGCAGCTTGGTGGGGGCAGGCGAAGCTTTCTTT. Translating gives CASSLVGAGEAFF.